This T cell receptor beta chain was identified in a study of blood T cell repertoires in COVID-19. Study-level information: Sites across the United States, Italy and Spain contributed samples from acute and convalescent COVID-19. Sources were T cells, B-cell-depleted T cells, or PBMCs; the material itself was cDNA or gDNA.

This clone came up once. How the authors handled the data: The assay estimated nucleated cells by amplifying reference gene primers. TCRdb's table, derived via immunoSEQ multiplex PCR, lists solely in-frame clones and lacks some. The D gene and trimming were derived from the DNA, and the V and J assignments and clone size from that table. Among about 55,000 clones listed, roughly 80% were seen once. The CDR3 runs to 14 residues. In germline, CDR1 is SQVTM, CDR2 ANQGSEA. Trimming stripped 4 bases from V and 2 bases from J, with 13 bases between. Sequencing input: peripheral blood. The receptor was derived from a human donor in a cohort sampled during active or convalescent COVID-19. This chain joins TRBV29-1 and TRBJ2-3; D gene ambiguous. CDR3 coding DNA: TGCAGCGTTGGGGCCAGTGTTATCACAGATACGCAGTATTTT. Encoded protein: CSVGASVITDTQYF.